This entry concerns a single T cell receptor beta chain. The antigen is unknown. The assay was immunoSEQ multiplex PCR, and TCRdb's table has in-frame clones only and misses some. The sample has roughly 32,000 clones, 80% to 90% seen once. Trimming took off 5 bases at V and 6 bases at J, with 12 bases between the two ends. The germline V gene has CDR1 SGHNT and CDR2 YENEEA. This CDR3 has 13 amino acids. The record originates from a study of chemoradiotherapy in HPV16-positive cancers. Points from the study as a whole: The functional HPV-specific definition rests on just a couple of HPV16-positive patients. Candidate HPV-specific clones and E7-related TCR motifs grew in tumor during treatment.

Repertoires were sampled repeatedly during chemoradiotherapy. This clonotype was sampled from a human donor with HPV-associated anogenital cancer. The material was blood, obtained from a patient who underwent chemoradiotherapy. The chain joins TRBV11-3 to TRBJ2-3; D is uncertain. CDR3 protein: CASSPGPTDTQYF. Written as DNA, the CDR3 is TGTGCCAGCAGCCCTGGGCCTACCGATACGCAGTATTTT. The full variable domain, its missing parts supplied by reference TRBV11-3 and TRBJ2-3, is EAGVVQSPRYKIIEKKQPVAFWCNPISGHNTLYWYLQNLGQGPELLIRYENEEAVDDSQLPKDRFSAERLKGVDSTLKIQPAELGDSAVYLCASSPGPTDTQYFGPGTRLTVL.